This T cell receptor (beta chain) was captured in a study of cytomegalovirus exposure and HLA in healthy donors. Findings of the study overall: The authors enumerated some 170 TCR beta chains as linked to cytomegalovirus. The majority of CMV-associated TCR beta chains were reported as apparently HLA-restricted in a later analysis.

A word on this clone: Its cognate antigen is unknown.

Losses at the gene ends were 6 bases for V and 9 bases for J; bases not matched to a gene: 9. Per the germline V gene, CDR1 is MNHEY and CDR2 is SVGAGI. The CDR3 covers 14 residues. Primers included in the PCR were 60 Vbeta and 13 Jbeta primers. Clones were read by immunoSEQ multiplex PCR, and TCRdb kept only the in-frame ones, dropping some. Here the sample spans 90,000 to 120,000 clones, around 73% being singletons. The sequence came from a man younger than 40 in good health and CMV-seronegative. The source material was PBMCs. This chain connects TRBV6-5 to TRBJ2-7; TRBD2 agrees at 12 bases. The CDR3 DNA sequence: TGTGCCAGCAGGATGAGGACTAGCGGGGAGGGGCAGTACTTC. Protein: CASRMRTSGEGQYF.